Reported below is one T cell receptor (beta chain). Germline assignment: CDR1 LNHDA and CDR2 SQIVND (reference sequence). This CDR3 is 14 amino acids long. The V segment lost 6 bases and the J segment 5 bases; nucleotides outside the gene matches: 3. Produced via immunoSEQ multiplex PCR; TCRdb's table is partial and in-frame only. This repertoire shows approximately 110,000 clones, 81% found once; its top ten account for 2.5% to 3.5%. The data were taken from a study of radiotherapy plus CTLA-4 blockade in lung cancer. Study in general: Overall, roughly 17% of patients showed an objective response, while 31% attained disease control.

Chemo-refractory metastatic non-small-cell lung cancer patients underwent focal radiation alongside CTLA-4 blockade with ipilimumab. This specimen was peripheral blood, taken from a patient treated with radiotherapy plus ipilimumab. The receptor was derived from a human donor with non-small cell lung cancer that progressed on radiotherapy plus ipilimumab. Some clones in this sample may be carry-over from other donors' samples. The chain couples TRBV19 to TRBJ1-6; 8 nucleotides agree with TRBD1. CDR3 nucleotides: TGTGCCAGTAGCGACAGGGGCAATAATTCACCCCTCCACTTT. Translated: CASSDRGNNSPLHF.